Listed here are 24 T cell receptor beta chains from one sample, sequenced in a study of blood T cell repertoires in COVID-19. Sequencing was performed with immunoSEQ multiplex PCR; in TCRdb, only in-frame clones are kept and a portion is missing. The table has approximately 180,000 clones, 85% seen once. The specimen was peripheral blood. These receptors all come from a person aged 70 to 85 with COVID-19, enrolled during active disease.

V gene TRBV28 combines with J gene TRBJ1-2; D call uncertain. The CDR3 runs 15 residues. Trimming took off 5 bases at V and 3 bases at J, with 16 bases between the two ends. Germline V gene lookup returns CDR1 MDHEN and CDR2 SYDVKM. CDR3 amino acids: CASSPEKKTYYGYTF. In DNA, the CDR3 is TGTGCCAGCAGTCCCGAAAAAAAGACTTACTATGGCTACACCTTC.

The V and J genes are TRBV6-6 and TRBJ1-1; 8 bases align to TRBD1. Germline lookup yields CDR1 MNHNY and CDR2 SVGAGI (reference sequence). J was trimmed by 4 bases and V by 4 bases; bases with no gene match: 2. The CDR3 length is 13 residues. Written as DNA, the CDR3 is TGTGCCAGCAGTTTAACAGGGGGCACTGAAGCTTTCTTT. Amino acids: CASSLTGGTEAFF.

V usage is TRBV2 and J usage is TRBJ2-3; D is perhaps TRBD2 (6 bases). Looked up from germline, CDR1 is SNHLY and CDR2 is FYNNEI. The V end lost 6 bases, the J end lost 6 bases, and 19 bases lay between the germline ends. The length of the CDR3 is 15 residues. The CDR3 sequence: CASSGGGTRLDTQYF. The CDR3 region has the DNA TGTGCCAGCAGCGGGGGTGGGACCCGCCTGGATACGCAGTATTTT.

Ten or more counts support this clone. The chain links TRBV20-1 to TRBJ1-6; the match to TRBD1 covers 7 bases. This CDR3 comprises 18 residues. CDR1 and CDR2 (germline): DFQATT, SNEGSKA (reference sequence). J gave up 10 bases and V 6 bases, and 24 bases lay outside the gene matches. CDR3 region: CSASKLRDRLSGRSPLHF. As DNA, the CDR3 is TGCAGTGCCAGTAAACTCCGGGACAGACTTTCCGGGCGCTCACCCCTCCACTTT.

This chain uses TRBV9 with TRBJ1-4; TRBD1 matches 7 bases. Germline V CDR1 and CDR2: SGDLS, YYNGEE. The CDR3 covers 16 residues. V shed 2 bases, J shed 0 bases, and the junction held 4 bases outside the gene matches. CDR3 sequence: CASSVQGGATNEKLFF. The CDR3 DNA reads TGTGCCAGCAGCGTTCAGGGGGGTGCAACTAATGAAAAACTGTTTTTT.

The genes are TRBV7-4 and TRBJ2-2; 9 bases agree with TRBD1. V shed 1 base, J shed 1 base, and the junction held 19 bases outside the gene matches. Per the germline V gene, CDR1 is SGHVT and CDR2 is SQSDAQ. The CDR3 has 22 amino acids. CDR3 amino acids: CASSLELSDREDRGENTGELFF. As DNA, the CDR3 is TGTGCCAGCAGCTTAGAACTTTCGGACCGCGAGGACAGGGGTGAGAACACCGGGGAGCTGTTTTTT.

This chain links TRBV5-4 with TRBJ1-1; D is undetermined. V shed 2 bases and J shed 3 bases, with 8 bases lying between them. Germline-derived CDR1 and CDR2 are SGHNT and YYREEE (reference sequence). This CDR3 has 13 amino acids. DNA of the CDR3: TGTGCCAGCAGCTTACACAGTGACACTGAAGCTTTCTTT. Translating it yields CASSLHSDTEAFF.

This chain links TRBV7-6 with TRBJ2-3; D perhaps matches TRBD1 (5 bases). The CDR3 is 13 amino acids. V was shortened by 4 bases and J by 6 bases, with 11 bases between the two germline ends. Germline CDR1 and CDR2: SGHVS and FNYEAQ. The CDR3 DNA sequence: TGTGCCAGCAGCTGGACATTCTCGGATACGCAGTATTTT. Protein sequence: CASSWTFSDTQYF.

V usage is TRBV28 and J usage is TRBJ1-2; possibly TRBD1 for D (5 bases). The CDR3 has 17 residues. Germline V gives CDR1 MDHEN, CDR2 SYDVKM. The V end lost 4 bases, the J end lost 0 bases, and 18 bases lay between the germline ends. CDR3 sequence: CASSSRRETSANYGYTF. CDR3 nucleotides: TGTGCCAGCAGTTCGCGCAGGGAAACCTCTGCTAACTATGGCTACACCTTC.

CDR3 DNA sequence: TGTGCCAGCAGCCAGGCGGGACAGGGGCTCTCACTGCCCCAGCATTTT. Protein: CASSQAGQGLSLPQHF. J is TRBJ1-5 and V is TRBV3-1 (or the pseudogene TRBV3-2); the match to TRBD1 covers 10 bases. Per the germline V gene, CDR1 is LGHDT and CDR2 is YNNKEL (reference sequence). This CDR3 spans 16 amino acids. After removal of 3 bases from V and 9 bases from J, the junction contained 11 bases not matched to a gene.

This sequence joins TRBV6-6 and TRBJ1-1; D gene ambiguous. From germline, CDR1 is MNHNY and CDR2 SVGAGI (reference sequence). The CDR3 contains 13 residues. Trimming took off 2 bases at V and 6 bases at J, with 10 bases between the two ends. This CDR3 reads CASSYPDGSEAFF. CDR3 DNA: TGTGCCAGCAGTTACCCAGACGGGTCTGAAGCTTTCTTT.

A single count supports this clone. The chain joins TRBV12-5 to TRBJ2-5; 11 bases are shared with TRBD2. The CDR3 extends over 16 amino acids. Germline loops: CDR1 LGHNT, CDR2 FRNRAP. V lost 4 bases and J lost 5; bases outside the gene matches: 9. The CDR3 here is CASGSPPLAGDETQYF. CDR3 DNA: TGTGCTAGTGGTTCCCCTCCACTAGCGGGGGACGAGACCCAGTACTTC. Using reference TRBV12-5 and TRBJ2-5 for the parts outside the CDR3, the full variable domain is DARVTQTPRHKVTEMGQEVTMRCQPILGHNTVFWYRQTMMQGLELLAYFRNRAPLDDSGMPKDRFSAEMPDATLATLKIQPSEPRDSAVYFCASGSPPLAGDETQYFGPGTRLLVL.

The chain has TRBV19 and TRBJ1-2; the match to TRBD1 covers 7 bases. CDR1 is LNHDA, CDR2 SQIVND, per germline (reference sequence). This CDR3 is 14 amino acids long. Losses at the gene ends were 11 bases for V and 0 bases for J; bases not matched to a gene: 9. For the CDR3, the DNA is TGTGCCTCCCGGGACAGACTTACTAACTATGGCTACACCTTC. As protein: CASRDRLTNYGYTF.

The chain is built from TRBV7-2 and TRBJ2-1; D gene ambiguous. CDR1 is SGHTA, CDR2 FQGNSA, per germline. The germline V and J ends were trimmed by 5 bases and 0 bases, with 14 bases remaining between them. CDR3 size: 16 residues. For the CDR3, the DNA is TGTGCCAGCAGCCCAAGACCGGGTCTCTCCTACAATGAGCAGTTCTTC. It translates to CASSPRPGLSYNEQFF.

This chain uses TRBV7-3 with TRBJ2-7; 8 bases line up with TRBD1. The ends lost 5 bases at V and 1 base at J; junction bases unmatched: 7. Per the germline V gene, CDR1 is SGHTA and CDR2 is FQGTGA. The CDR3 has 15 amino acids. CDR3 protein: CASSPRRGRSYEQYF. CDR3 DNA sequence: TGTGCCAGCAGCCCCCGCAGGGGGCGGTCCTACGAGCAGTACTTC.

This clone was detected only once. The V and J genes are TRBV7-2 and TRBJ1-1; a possible D gene is TRBD1 (5 bases). The CDR3 contains 15 residues. Germline-derived CDR1 and CDR2 are SGHTA and FQGNSA. Trimming stripped 4 bases from V and 1 base from J, with 13 bases between. The CDR3, as DNA: TGTGCCAGCAGCTCCGGCGGGGCAGCGAACACTGAAGCTTTCTTT. It translates to CASSSGGAANTEAFF. Filled out from reference TRBV7-2 and TRBJ1-1, the complete variable domain reads GAGVSQSPSNKVTEKGKDVELRCDPISGHTALYWYRQSLGQGLEFLIYFQGNSAPDKSGLPSDRFSAERTGGSVSTLTIQRTQQEDSAVYLCASSSGGAANTEAFFGQGTRLTVV.

The chain combines TRBV10-3 with TRBJ2-7; D is possibly TRBD1 (5 bases). The CDR3 extends over 16 amino acids. Per germline, CDR1 ENHRY and CDR2 SYGVKD. V lost 3 bases and J lost 12, with 27 bases in between. This chain's CDR3 is CAISEVNEAPRERWYF. For the CDR3, the DNA is TGTGCCATCAGTGAAGTCAACGAAGCACCCAGGGAAAGGTGGTACTTC.

This chain joins TRBV10-3 and TRBJ1-1; unclear D gene. The CDR3 consists of 11 residues. V shed 6 bases and J shed 5 bases, with 7 bases lying between them. The germline gives CDR1 ENHRY, CDR2 SYGVKD. CDR3 in amino acids: CAISSRTEAFF. Written as DNA, the CDR3 is TGTGCCATCAGCTCTAGGACTGAAGCTTTCTTT.

This chain links TRBV13 with TRBJ2-7; TRBD2 might be the D (5 bases). The CDR3 runs 17 residues. With 0 bases removed from V and 3 bases from J, the gap between germline ends came to 18 bases. Germline V CDR1 and CDR2: PRHDT, FYEKMQ (reference sequence). CDR3 DNA sequence: TGTGCCAGCAGCTTAGGCGAGGGCCGGAGAGACAACTACGAGCAGTACTTC. Amino acid sequence: CASSLGEGRRDNYEQYF.

The chain employs TRBV6-4 and TRBJ1-6; D is unresolved. The CDR3 has 14 residues. The germline CDR1 and CDR2 sequences are MRHNA and SNTAGT. Between the trimmed V and J ends, which lost 4 bases and 7 bases, there was a span of 11 bases. The CDR3 DNA follows: TGTGCCAGCAGTGTGGAGGGAGGCAATTCACCCCTCCACTTT. Amino acid sequence: CASSVEGGNSPLHF.

This chain joins TRBV27 and TRBJ1-5; D gene unclear. The germline CDR1 and CDR2 sequences are MNHEY and SMNVEV (reference sequence). Trimming pared 0 bases from V and 7 bases from J, leaving 13 bases between. The CDR3 is 15 amino acids. The CDR3 DNA sequence: TGTGCCAGCAGTTTATCTCTCGCGTCGGAGCAGCCCCAGCATTTT. Protein sequence: CASSLSLASEQPQHF.

This chain joins TRBV5-1 and TRBJ2-3; D not certain. This CDR3 contains 14 residues. The V gene lost 2 bases and the J gene lost 0 bases, with 7 bases spanning the gap. Germline CDR1 SGHRS, CDR2 YFSETQ. CDR3 coding DNA: TGCGCCAGCAGCTTAATGCAGAGCACAGATACGCAGTATTTT. This translates into CASSLMQSTDTQYF.

The chain employs TRBV28 and TRBJ2-7; tentatively, D is TRBD1 (6 bases). The CDR3 consists of 17 residues. Trimming removed 6 bases at V and 0 bases at J, with 21 bases between. The germline CDR1 and CDR2 sequences are MDHEN and SYDVKM. In nucleotides, the CDR3 is TGTGCCAGCAGCCGAAACTTACTCAGGGGAAGCTCCTACGAGCAGTACTTC. It yields the protein CASSRNLLRGSSYEQYF.

This sequence joins TRBV19 and TRBJ1-4, with a possible D match to TRBD1 (5 bases). Germline V gene lookup returns CDR1 LNHDA and CDR2 SQIVND (reference sequence). With 3 bases removed from V and 8 bases from J, the gap between germline ends came to 13 bases. CDR3 size: 14 residues. The CDR3 nucleotides read TGTGCCAGTAGTATCCGCGGAGGGGTGGAAAAACTGTTTTTT. This codes for CASSIRGGVEKLFF.